These 6 T cell receptor beta chains were all obtained from the same sample, sequenced in a study of cytomegalovirus exposure and HLA in healthy donors. Assay: immunoSEQ multiplex PCR; the TCRdb copy retains only in-frame clones and omits some. This sample has some 170,000 clones; 86% occur once, and the top ten carry 2% to 3%. The source material was PBMCs. These receptors were taken from a man between 18 and 35 years old in good health and CMV-seropositive.

As for this clone: A much larger clone differs by one base, so this may be a read error. DNA for the CDR3: TGTGCCAGCAGCTTAGGAGGACAAGAGACCCAGTACTTC. Translating gives CASSLGGQETQYF. The gene calls are TRBV7-8 and TRBJ2-5; D unclear. The V and J ends lost 1 base and 2 bases respectively, with 5 bases between them. Germline-derived CDR1 and CDR2 are SGHVS and FQNEAQ. This CDR3 is built from 13 residues. The full variable domain, rest sourced from reference TRBV7-8 and TRBJ2-5, is GAGVSQSPRYKVAKRGQDVALRCDPISGHVSLFWYQQALGQGPEFLTYFQNEAQLDKSGLPSDRFFAERPEGSVSTLKIQRTQQEDSAVYLCASSLGGQETQYFGPGTRLLVL.

This clone has just a few counts. The chain combines TRBV7-8 with TRBJ1-1; perhaps TRBD1 as D (5 bases). V lost 5 bases and J 6 bases, leaving 19 bases between the germline ends. Germline CDR1 reads SGHVS; CDR2 reads FQNEAQ. The CDR3 extends over 15 amino acids. CDR3 residues: CASSARWRGRAEAFF. The CDR3 DNA sequence: TGTGCCAGCAGCGCAAGATGGAGGGGCAGGGCTGAAGCTTTCTTT.

V usage is TRBV7-2 and J usage is TRBJ2-3; no definite D call. The germline V and J ends were trimmed by 1 base and 0 bases, with 8 bases remaining between them. The CDR3 consists of 15 residues. Germline V CDR1 and CDR2: SGHTA, FQGNSA. The CDR3 protein is CASSLGLVSTDTQYF. DNA for the CDR3: TGTGCCAGCAGCTTAGGGCTAGTGAGCACAGATACGCAGTATTTT.

The V and J genes are TRBV4-3 and TRBJ2-7, with TRBD2 as a possible D gene (7 bases). Germline CDR1 is LGHNA and CDR2 is YSLEER. V lost 0 bases, J lost 1 base, and 10 bases lay in between. The CDR3 covers 15 residues. The CDR3 coding sequence is TGCGCCAGCAGCCAAGAGCGGGGGCCGTCCTACGAGCAGTACTTC. Protein product: CASSQERGPSYEQYF.

The rearrangement joins TRBV27 to TRBJ2-5; no reliable D call. CDR1 and CDR2 (germline): MNHEY, SMNVEV (reference sequence). Trimming stripped 4 bases from V and 6 bases from J, with 6 bases between. The CDR3 sequence is 11 residues long. The CDR3 bases are TGTGCCAGCAGTTCCGTAAAGACCCAGTACTTC. Translated, it gives CASSSVKTQYF.

The CDR3 DNA follows: TGTGCCAGCAGCTTAGTTTACTCTGGAAACACCATATATTTT. Its translation: CASSLVYSGNTIYF. The V and J genes are TRBV7-8 and TRBJ1-3; D not resolved. The V and J ends lost 1 base and 0 bases respectively, with 4 bases between them. The CDR3 covers 14 residues. The germline CDR1 and CDR2 sequences are SGHVS and FQNEAQ.